One sample yielded the 8 T cell receptor beta chains listed below, sequenced in a study of Graves' ophthalmopathy and Graves' hyperthyroidism. The sequenced template was RNA, covering the TCR beta CDR3 region. The workflow started with a first-round RT-PCR run with HTBI primers and then moved on to a second-round multiplex PCR. TCRdb redid the calling of the multiplex PCR reads with MiXCR, one entry per CDR3 protein. The sample holds under 350,000 distinct CDR3 sequences; about 17% are singletons and the top ten take about 12%. Input material: peripheral blood. The receptors stem from an adult man with Graves' ophthalmopathy.

This clonotype was counted many times. The chain combines TRBV6-2 or TRBV6-3 with TRBJ1-2; weak D call: TRBD1 (5 bases). The CDR3 has 17 residues. The V gene lost 2 bases and the J gene lost 0 bases, with 16 bases spanning the gap. The germline V gene encodes CDR1 MNHEY and CDR2 SVGEGT. The CDR3 loop is CASSYVVGEGANYGYTF. For the CDR3, the DNA is TGTGCCAGCAGTTACGTCGTCGGGGAAGGGGCTAACTATGGCTACACCTTC.

Many counts were recorded for this clonotype. The chain carries TRBV27 and TRBJ1-5; no reliable D call. V was shortened by 5 bases and J by 9 bases, with 14 bases between the two germline ends. Germline V gene lookup returns CDR1 MNHEY and CDR2 SMNVEV (reference sequence). The CDR3 loop spans 13 amino acids. The CDR3 region has the DNA TGTGCCAGCAGTCTGGATCTTCGGAGGCCCCAGCATTTT. Encoded protein: CASSLDLRRPQHF.

This chain links TRBV18 with TRBJ2-5; TRBD1 aligns across 9 bases. The CDR3 covers 14 residues. After removal of 3 bases from V and 5 bases from J, the junction contained 4 bases not matched to a gene. Germline V gene data show CDR1 as KGHSH and CDR2 as LQKENI. The CDR3 bases are TGTGCCAGCTCACCTACAGGGGGCGCGGAGACCCAGTACTTC. Encoded protein: CASSPTGGAETQYF.

This clonotype was seen at least ten times. The chain has TRBV19 and TRBJ1-1; a weak D match, TRBD1 (6 bases). The ends were cut back, 8 bases at V and 1 base at J, with 14 bases in the middle. The CDR3 extends over 14 amino acids. CDR1 and CDR2 from the germline V gene are LNHDA and SQIVND (reference sequence). The CDR3: CASGRQEKNTEAFF. CDR3 nucleotide sequence: TGTGCCAGTGGGCGACAGGAAAAGAACACTGAAGCTTTCTTT.

A note on this clonotype: The junction differs from germline at one of its ends, possibly a read error. The gene calls are TRBV11-2 and TRBJ2-7; perhaps TRBD2 as D (5 bases). The length of the CDR3 is 16 residues. Germline V CDR1 and CDR2: SGHAT, FQNNGV. The CDR3 sequence: CTSSPDQLTGSYEQYF. The CDR3 DNA is TGTACCAGCAGCCCGGACCAACTTACGGGGTCCTACGAGCAGTACTTC.

This clonotype was seen at least ten times. The chain employs TRBV4-2 and TRBJ2-7; 9 nucleotides match TRBD2. V was clipped by 5 bases and J by 5 bases; unmatched bases: 13. In germline, CDR1 is LGHNA, CDR2 YNFKEQ. CDR3 size: 16 residues. CDR3 DNA sequence: TGTGCCAGCAGCTCCCTTGGGGTAGCGGGGGATGACGAGCAGTACTTC. Translating it yields CASSSLGVAGDDEQYF.

In its sample, this clonotype was seen many times. The V and J genes are TRBV30 and TRBJ1-5, with D maybe TRBD1 (6 bases). Trimming took 1 base from V and 6 from J, leaving 16 bases between them. The CDR3 consists of 15 residues. CDR1 and CDR2 (germline): GTSNPN, SVGIG (reference sequence). CDR3 residues: CAWSATPGAGQPQHF. CDR3 DNA: TGTGCCTGGAGTGCCACACCAGGGGCGGGTCAGCCCCAGCATTTT. The full variable domain, completed using reference TRBV30 and TRBJ1-5, is SQTIHQWPATLVQPVGSPLSLECTVEGTSNPNLYWYRQAAGRGLQLLFYSVGIGQISSEVPQNLSASRPQDRQFILSSKKLLLSDSGFYLCAWSATPGAGQPQHFGDGTRLSIL.

The rearrangement joins TRBV6-1 to TRBJ1-1; a weak D match, TRBD1 (5 bases). The CDR3 length is 14 residues. The V gene's germline CDR1 is MNHNS and CDR2 SASEGT. Between the trimmed V and J ends, which lost 6 bases and 0 bases, there was a span of 11 bases. The CDR3 DNA reads TGTGCCAGCAGACGGACACAGGTGAACACTGAAGCTTTCTTT. Its protein product is CASRRTQVNTEAFF.